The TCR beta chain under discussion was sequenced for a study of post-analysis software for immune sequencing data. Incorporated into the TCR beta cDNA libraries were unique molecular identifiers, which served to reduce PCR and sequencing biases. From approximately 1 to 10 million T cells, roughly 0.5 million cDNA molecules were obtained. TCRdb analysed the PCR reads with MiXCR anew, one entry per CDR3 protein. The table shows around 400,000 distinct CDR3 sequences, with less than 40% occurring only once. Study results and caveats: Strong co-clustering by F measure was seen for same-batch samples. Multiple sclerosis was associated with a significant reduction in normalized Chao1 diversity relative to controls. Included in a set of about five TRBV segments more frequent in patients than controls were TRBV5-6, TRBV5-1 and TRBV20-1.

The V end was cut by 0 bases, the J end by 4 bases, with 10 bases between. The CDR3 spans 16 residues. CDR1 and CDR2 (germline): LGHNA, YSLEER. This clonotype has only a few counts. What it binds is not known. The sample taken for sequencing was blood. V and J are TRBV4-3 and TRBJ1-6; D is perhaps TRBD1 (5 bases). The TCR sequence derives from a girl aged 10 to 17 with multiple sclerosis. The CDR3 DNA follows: TGCGCCAGCAGCCAAGAAGGGGACCTATATAATTCACCCCTCCACTTT. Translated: CASSQEGDLYNSPLHF.